The rows below give T cell receptor beta chains drawn from one sample of a study of T cell responses to AZD1222 COVID-19 vaccine. Sequenced by immunoSEQ multiplex PCR; TCRdb stores in-frame clones only, minus some. Here the sample spans 120,000 or so clones, roughly 84% being singletons. The sample here was peripheral blood, taken on day 0 of AZD1222 vaccination. The receptors stem from an adult in good health. CDR3s include the opening cysteine and the closing phenylalanine or tryptophan. D genes are given only for firm matches. For some rows the clone size is stated as once, few or many, or as a class when expanded; others skip it.

V gene,D gene,clone size,J gene,CDR3 protein,CDR3 DNA
TRBV7-9,TRBD1,.,TRBJ2-7,CASSPRTGARNEQYF,TGTGCCAGCAGCCCACGGACAGGGGCGAGGAACGAGCAGTACTTC
TRBV4-1,.,.,TRBJ2-3,CASSQRPPTDTQYF,TGCGCCAGCAGCCAACGGCCACCCACAGATACGCAGTATTTT
TRBV5-1,.,.,TRBJ2-5,CASSFRDSRETQYF,TGCGCCAGCAGCTTCAGAGACAGCAGGGAGACCCAGTACTTC
TRBV4-3,TRBD1,.,TRBJ2-7,CASSQALLRTGSYEQYF,TGCGCCAGCAGCCAAGCTCTTCTCAGGACAGGCAGCTACGAGCAGTACTTC
TRBV4-1,TRBD2,.,TRBJ2-1,CASSPEGTSGGYNEQFF,TGCGCCAGCAGCCCCGAGGGCACTAGCGGGGGGTACAATGAGCAGTTCTTC
TRBV14,TRBD1,.,TRBJ1-1,CASSHTPGGLNTEAFF,TGTGCCAGCAGCCACACCCCAGGGGGCTTAAACACTGAAGCTTTCTTT
TRBV25-1,.,.,TRBJ2-7,CASSRGHEQYF,TGTGCCAGCAGTCGAGGGCACGAGCAGTACTTC
TRBV7-9,TRBD1,.,TRBJ1-2,CASSSRGQERYGYTF,TGTGCCAGCAGCTCGCGGGGACAGGAACGCTATGGCTACACCTTC
TRBV11-2,.,.,TRBJ1-4,CASSLAGLGKLFF,TGTGCCAGCAGCTTAGCAGGGTTAGGGAAACTGTTTTTT
TRBV19,TRBD1,.,TRBJ1-1,CASSVTGRDTEAFF,TGTGCCAGTAGTGTGACAGGGAGGGACACTGAAGCTTTCTTT
TRBV5-1,TRBD1,.,TRBJ1-2,CASRSDRGGGYTF,TGCGCCAGCAGATCGGACAGGGGAGGTGGCTACACCTTC
TRBV6-2/TRBV6-3,.,.,TRBJ1-5,CASSPLRDTRTYSNQPQHF,TGTGCCAGCAGCCCGTTGCGGGACACGCGAACTTATAGCAATCAGCCCCAGCATTTT
TRBV4-1,TRBD1,.,TRBJ2-7,CASSQEQGYSYEQYF,TGCGCCAGCAGCCAAGAACAGGGGTATTCCTACGAGCAGTACTTC
TRBV6-5,.,.,TRBJ2-2,CASSYSDKGTGELFF,TGTGCCAGCAGTTATTCGGATAAGGGCACCGGGGAGCTGTTTTTT
TRBV5-6,TRBD1,.,TRBJ2-2,CASSTYRGNTGELFF,TGTGCCAGCAGCACTTACAGGGGAAACACCGGGGAGCTGTTTTTT
TRBV12-3/TRBV12-4,.,.,TRBJ1-2,CASNTGSYGYTF,TGTGCCAGTAATACCGGGAGCTATGGCTACACCTTC
TRBV6-5,.,.,TRBJ2-7,CLRRPVYTEQYF,TGCTTAAGGCGTCCCGTATATACGGAGCAGTACTTC
TRBV12-3/TRBV12-4,.,.,TRBJ1-5,CASRRGGQPQHF,TGTGCCAGCCGACGGGGCGGCCAGCCCCAGCATTTT
TRBV12-3/TRBV12-4,.,.,TRBJ1-1,CASSLAGNTEAFF,TGTGCCAGCAGTCTGGCGGGGAACACTGAAGCTTTCTTT
TRBV20-1,.,.,TRBJ1-1,CSASFAEGTEAFF,TGCAGTGCTAGTTTCGCGGAAGGAACTGAAGCTTTCTTT
TRBV6-1,.,once,TRBJ1-2,CASSEWGQDYGYTF,TGTGCCAGCAGTGAATGGGGGCAGGACTATGGCTACACCTTC
TRBV2,.,.,TRBJ2-5,CASNRDQGGETQYF,TGTGCCAGTAACCGGGACCAAGGGGGGGAGACCCAGTACTTC
TRBV5-4,.,.,TRBJ1-2,CASSFQGLAGYTF,TGTGCCAGCAGCTTTCAAGGGCTGGCTGGCTACACCTTC
TRBV6-5,TRBD1,once,TRBJ1-1,CASRLGTGGTEAFF,TGTGCCAGCAGACTCGGGACAGGGGGCACTGAAGCTTTCTTT
TRBV15,.,.,TRBJ2-7,CATSRTGGYEQYF,TGTGCCACCAGCAGAACTGGGGGGTACGAGCAGTACTTC
TRBV7-6,TRBD1,.,TRBJ2-7,CASSLNTGDKSYEQYF,TGTGCCAGCAGCTTGAATACAGGGGACAAGTCCTACGAGCAGTACTTC
TRBV19,.,.,TRBJ1-5,CASSNREGQPQHF,TGTGCCAGTAGTAATCGGGAGGGACAGCCCCAGCATTTT
TRBV7-2,TRBD1,.,TRBJ2-5,CASSLVGTGDSETQYF,TGTGCCAGCAGCTTAGTTGGGACAGGGGATTCAGAGACCCAGTACTTC
TRBV27,.,.,TRBJ1-2,CASSSLQGPLGGYTF,TGTGCCAGCAGTTCACTCCAGGGACCGCTCGGTGGCTACACCTTC
TRBV4-1,TRBD1,.,TRBJ1-2,CASSQGLRTGRGYTF,TGCGCCAGCAGCCAAGGACTCCGGACAGGGAGAGGCTACACCTTC
TRBV20-1,.,.,TRBJ1-2,CSAPDQGGYTF,TGCAGTGCTCCGGACCAGGGCGGCTACACCTTC
TRBV27,.,.,TRBJ2-1,CASSLSIRRGPLDEQFF,TGTGCCAGCAGTTTATCGATTAGGCGGGGGCCCCTGGATGAGCAGTTCTTC
TRBV4-3,.,.,TRBJ2-7,CASSQVPTIGVEQYF,TGCGCCAGCAGCCAAGTCCCGACCATAGGCGTTGAGCAGTACTTC
TRBV6-5,.,few,TRBJ1-5,CASSQRGVSNQPQHF,TGTGCCAGCAGTCAAAGGGGGGTTAGCAATCAGCCCCAGCATTTT
TRBV10-2,.,.,TRBJ1-1,CASRGQPNTEAFF,TGCGCCAGCAGAGGACAACCGAACACTGAAGCTTTCTTT
TRBV7-6,.,.,TRBJ2-7,CASSFMGGEQYF,TGTGCCAGCAGCTTTATGGGGGGAGAGCAGTACTTC
TRBV15,.,.,TRBJ2-1,CATSRDLGLHEQFF,TGTGCCACCAGCAGAGATCTGGGCCTCCATGAGCAGTTCTTC
TRBV24-1,TRBD1,.,TRBJ2-2,CATSAAPGTGATGELFF,TGTGCCACCAGTGCCGCCCCCGGGACAGGGGCGACCGGGGAGCTGTTTTTT
TRBV15,TRBD2,.,TRBJ2-2,CATSAPFRGLAGGTGELFF,TGTGCCACCAGTGCCCCCTTCCGAGGGCTAGCGGGGGGAACCGGGGAGCTGTTTTTT
TRBV5-1,.,.,TRBJ1-2,CASSLDSGDYGYTF,TGCGCCAGCAGCTTGGATAGTGGGGACTATGGCTACACCTTC
TRBV11-3,.,.,TRBJ1-1,CASSGKDLEAFF,TGTGCCAGCAGCGGCAAGGACCTCGAAGCTTTCTTT
TRBV18,.,once,TRBJ2-6,CASSGLNRAGANVLTF,TGTGCCAGCTCAGGACTTAACAGGGCTGGGGCCAACGTCCTGACTTTC
TRBV15,.,.,TRBJ1-4,CATSREASGGKLFF,TGTGCCACCAGCAGAGAGGCCAGCGGGGGAAAACTGTTTTTT
TRBV6-5,.,.,TRBJ1-5,CASSLGINQPQHF,TGTGCCAGCAGCCTCGGAATCAATCAGCCCCAGCATTTT
TRBV5-1,.,.,TRBJ1-5,CASSLAGGSNQPQHF,TGCGCCAGCAGCTTGGCCGGGGGGTCTAATCAGCCCCAGCATTTT
TRBV3-1/TRBV3-2,.,.,TRBJ2-3,CASSQDPNTDTQYF,TGTGCCAGCAGCCAAGATCCTAACACAGATACGCAGTATTTT
TRBV7-9,.,.,TRBJ1-1,CASSQSAMGAEAFF,TGTGCCAGCAGCCAGTCCGCTATGGGCGCTGAAGCTTTCTTT
TRBV6-6,.,.,TRBJ1-4,CASSYVRGSDEKLFF,TGTGCCAGCAGTTACGTCCGGGGGTCGGATGAAAAACTGTTTTTT
TRBV5-1,TRBD1,.,TRBJ2-3,CASSVDRETDTQYF,TGCGCCAGCAGCGTGGACAGGGAAACAGATACGCAGTATTTT
TRBV5-1,TRBD1,once,TRBJ2-1,CASSRDRASDEQFF,TGCGCCAGCAGTCGGGACAGGGCTAGCGATGAGCAGTTCTTC
TRBV11-2,TRBD1,.,TRBJ1-3,CASRHISRQGRGNTIYF,TGTGCCAGCAGACACATCTCCCGACAGGGGAGGGGAAACACCATATATTTT
TRBV19,.,.,TRBJ1-4,CASSHHGSAGEKLFF,TGTGCCAGTAGTCACCACGGGTCGGCAGGAGAAAAACTGTTTTTT
TRBV11-3,TRBD2,few,TRBJ2-7,CASSLGLGDHEQYF,TGTGCCAGCAGCTTGGGACTAGGCGACCACGAGCAGTACTTC
TRBV5-5,TRBD1,.,TRBJ1-4,CASSTSGGEAEKLFF,TGTGCCAGCAGCACCTCAGGGGGCGAGGCCGAAAAACTGTTTTTT
TRBV29-1,TRBD2,.,TRBJ2-3,CSVSDAGGPGDTQYF,TGCAGCGTTTCCGATGCGGGGGGGCCAGGAGATACGCAGTATTTT
TRBV13,TRBD1,.,TRBJ2-3,CASSYDRGSTDTQYF,TGTGCCAGCAGCTACGACAGGGGAAGCACAGATACGCAGTATTTT
TRBV7-6,.,.,TRBJ1-6,CASSLGGPTGNSPLHF,TGTGCCAGCAGCTTAGGCGGGCCTACGGGGAATTCACCCCTCCACTTT
TRBV12-3/TRBV12-4,TRBD2,.,TRBJ2-1,CASSLLGLATQFF,TGTGCCAGCAGTTTGTTAGGACTAGCGACCCAGTTCTTC
TRBV11-3,TRBD1,.,TRBJ2-7,CASPGGPVHYEQYF,TGTGCCAGCCCAGGGGGACCCGTCCACTACGAGCAGTACTTC
TRBV7-8,.,.,TRBJ1-4,CASSFGTGNEKLFF,TGTGCCAGCAGCTTCGGGACGGGTAATGAAAAACTGTTTTTT